This T cell receptor beta chain is drawn from a study of blood T cell repertoires in COVID-19. Study as a whole: Sites in the United States, Italy and Spain provided acute and convalescent COVID-19 samples. From T cells, B-cell-depleted T cells, or PBMCs came the material, which was cDNA or gDNA.

How the authors handled the data: Amplification with reference gene primers provided the estimates of nucleated cell counts. Some clones are missing from TCRdb's copy, which holds only in-frame ones; the method was immunoSEQ multiplex PCR. V, J and clone size are those of that table, while D and trimming were read from the DNA. This sample yields about 90,000 clones, of which approximately 86% are seen a single time; about 1.7% belongs to the top ten. The CDR3 length is 14 residues. CDR1 is SQVTM and CDR2 is ANQGSEA in the germline V gene. With V trimmed by 5 bases and J by 2 bases, 8 bases remained unmatched.

The genes are TRBV29-1 and TRBJ1-2; 7 nucleotides agree with TRBD1. The sequencing sample was made of peripheral blood. This TCR came from a man at least 80 years old with acute or convalescent COVID-19. CDR3 loop: CSVTPQGRNYGYTF. The CDR3 bases are TGCAGCGTTACCCCACAGGGGAGGAACTATGGCTACACCTTC.